This T cell receptor (beta chain) was recovered during a study of blood T cell repertoires in COVID-19. Study overall: COVID-19 samples collected from the United States, Italy and Spain covered acute and convalescent phases. T cells, B-cell-depleted T cells, or PBMCs provided the cDNA or gDNA that served as material.

The authors' processing: Estimates of nucleated cell counts were drawn from the amplification of reference gene primers. Here immunoSEQ multiplex PCR was the method, and the copy in TCRdb shows in-frame clones only, minus some. V, J and clone size are those of that table, while D and trimming were read from the DNA. The data show around 34,000 clones, around 82% seen once. Trimming pared 6 bases from V and 4 bases from J, leaving 16 bases between. Germline loops: CDR1 MDHEN, CDR2 SYDVKM. This CDR3 is 15 amino acids long. The V gene is TRBV28, the J gene TRBJ1-3; weak D call: TRBD1 (6 bases). The sequence derives from a man aged 50 or older with acute or convalescent COVID-19. Sequencing was performed on peripheral blood. Here the CDR3 reads CASRYTAGGGNTIYF. CDR3 DNA: TGTGCCAGCAGATACACGGCGGGGGGCGGAAACACCATATATTTT.